This TCR beta chain was identified in a study of OX40 agonist ivuxolimab in advanced cancers. The wider study: Given to patients was ivuxolimab, an agonistic anti-OX40 (CD134) antibody.

The V end was cut by 0 bases, the J end by 6 bases, with 18 bases between. Looked up from germline, CDR1 is MDHEN and CDR2 is SYDVKM. This CDR3 is 17 amino acids long. TCRdb keeps only in-frame clones here, not all; method: immunoSEQ multiplex PCR. Altogether approximately 80,000 clones are present, about 95% being singletons, with the ten largest covering 9.6%. The sequence was obtained from an adult with an advanced solid tumor such as melanoma, head and neck, liver or kidney cancer. The chain recombines TRBV28 with TRBJ2-4; perhaps D is TRBD1 or TRBD2 (6 bases each). The sequencing used CD4+ or CD8+ T cells sorted from blood, collected in a trial of the OX40 agonist ivuxolimab. CDR3 amino acids: CASSLWSRGLKGNIQYF. CDR3 in DNA: TGTGCCAGCAGTTTATGGTCCCGGGGGCTGAAAGGAAACATTCAGTACTTC.